This TCR beta chain was sequenced during a study of cytomegalovirus exposure and HLA in healthy donors. The method was immunoSEQ multiplex PCR; TCRdb's version includes in-frame clones alone and lacks a portion of them. The repertoire includes under 250,000 clones, around four fifths of them detected once, and around 5.4% sits in the top ten. The CDR3 covers 13 residues. Germline V gives CDR1 MNHNS, CDR2 SASEGT. V was pared by 8 bases and J by 2 bases, with 3 bases of the junction left unmatched. The sequence came from a woman younger than 30 in good health and CMV-seronegative. The rearrangement joins TRBV6-1 to TRBJ1-5; TRBD1 matches at 7 bases. Material for sequencing was PBMCs. For the CDR3, the DNA is TGTGCCAGCCTCACAGGGGGCAATCAGCCCCAGCATTTT. As protein: CASLTGGNQPQHF.